This T cell receptor (beta chain) was recorded in a study of blood T cells in healthy people across ages. General observations from the study: Naive T cell percentage strongly correlated with TCR beta diversity.

This clonotype was seen more than once but under ten times. Its specificity is not known. The study drew donors from healthy Caucasian individuals in Russia aged roughly 6 to 95. The authors ran a second PCR of roughly 7 to 11 cycles using a sample-barcoded 5' primer and a J-beta primer mix. A single record per CDR3 protein comes from TCRdb applying MiXCR to the 5' RACE reads. The repertoire has roughly 1.5 million distinct CDR3 sequences, under 55% of them found once; the top ten carry about 4%. V lost 1 base and J lost 2, with 9 bases in between. This CDR3 has 15 residues. V gene TRBV12-3 or TRBV12-4 combines with J gene TRBJ1-5; possibly TRBD1 for D (5 bases). This TCR came from a woman younger than 35 in good health. Sequenced material: blood. The CDR3 protein is CASSLEQAGNQPQHF. The CDR3 bases are TGTGCCAGCAGTTTAGAACAGGCGGGCAATCAGCCCCAGCATTTT.